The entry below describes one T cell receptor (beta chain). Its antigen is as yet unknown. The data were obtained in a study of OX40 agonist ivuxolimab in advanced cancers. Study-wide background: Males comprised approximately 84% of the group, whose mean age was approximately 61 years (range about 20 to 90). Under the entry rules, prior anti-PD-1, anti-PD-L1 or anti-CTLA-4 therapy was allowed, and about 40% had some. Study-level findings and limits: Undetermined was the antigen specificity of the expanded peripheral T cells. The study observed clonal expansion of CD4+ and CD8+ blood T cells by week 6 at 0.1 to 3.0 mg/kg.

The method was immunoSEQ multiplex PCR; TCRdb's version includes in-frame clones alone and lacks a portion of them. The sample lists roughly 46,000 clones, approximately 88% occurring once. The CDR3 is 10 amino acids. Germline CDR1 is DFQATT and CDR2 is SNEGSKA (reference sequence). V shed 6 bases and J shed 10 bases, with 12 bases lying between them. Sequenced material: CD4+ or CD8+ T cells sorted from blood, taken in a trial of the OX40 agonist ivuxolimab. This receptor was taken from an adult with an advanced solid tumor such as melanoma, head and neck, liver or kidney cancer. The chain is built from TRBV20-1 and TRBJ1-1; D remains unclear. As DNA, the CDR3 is TGCAGTGCCACCAGACTTGGAGCTTTCTTT. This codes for CSATRLGAFF.